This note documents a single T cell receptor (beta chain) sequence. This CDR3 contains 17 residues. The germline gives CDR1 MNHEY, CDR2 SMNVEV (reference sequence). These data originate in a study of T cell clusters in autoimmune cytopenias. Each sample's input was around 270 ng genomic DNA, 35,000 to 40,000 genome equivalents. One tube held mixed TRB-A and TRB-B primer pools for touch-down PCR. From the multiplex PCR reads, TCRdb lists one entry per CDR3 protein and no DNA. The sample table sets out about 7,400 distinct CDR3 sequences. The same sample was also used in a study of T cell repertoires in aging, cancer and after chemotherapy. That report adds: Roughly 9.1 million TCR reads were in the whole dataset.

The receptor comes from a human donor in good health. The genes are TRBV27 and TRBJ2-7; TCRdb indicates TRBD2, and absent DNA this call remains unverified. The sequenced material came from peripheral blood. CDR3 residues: CASSSGLAGGLTYEQYF.